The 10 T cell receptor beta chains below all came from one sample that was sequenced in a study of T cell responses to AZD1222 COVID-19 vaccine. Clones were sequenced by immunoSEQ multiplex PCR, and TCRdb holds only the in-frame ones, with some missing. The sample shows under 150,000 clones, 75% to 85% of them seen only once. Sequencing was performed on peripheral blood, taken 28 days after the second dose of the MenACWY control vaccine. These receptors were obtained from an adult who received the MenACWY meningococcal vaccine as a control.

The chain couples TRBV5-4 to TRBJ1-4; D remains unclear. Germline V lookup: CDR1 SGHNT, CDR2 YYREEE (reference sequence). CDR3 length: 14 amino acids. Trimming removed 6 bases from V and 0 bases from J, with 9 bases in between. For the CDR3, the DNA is TGTGCCAGCACTAATAAGGCAACTAATGAAAAACTGTTTTTT. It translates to CASTNKATNEKLFF.

The CDR3 coding sequence is TGCGCCAGCAGTCCAGTGTTCTCTGGGGCCAACGTCCTGACTTTC. It encodes CASSPVFSGANVLTF. This rearrangement joins TRBV5-1 to TRBJ2-6; D is unclear. Germline V lookup: CDR1 SGHRS, CDR2 YFSETQ. The CDR3 consists of 15 residues. Trimming took off 5 bases at V and 0 bases at J, with 9 bases between the two ends. The entire variable domain, with the rest obtained from reference TRBV5-1 and TRBJ2-6, is as follows: KAGVTQTPRYLIKTRGQQVTLSCSPISGHRSVSWYQQTPGQGLQFLFEYFSETQRNKGNFPGRFSGRQFSNSRSEMNVSTLELGDSALYLCASSPVFSGANVLTFGAGSRLTVL.

In DNA, the CDR3 is TGTGCCAGCAGTGCCTCTTCCTGGGATACGCAGTATTTT. Translated: CASSASSWDTQYF. The V and J genes are TRBV6-2 or TRBV6-3 and TRBJ2-3; D remains ambiguous. The germline V gene has CDR1 MNHEY and CDR2 SVGEGT. Trimming pared 5 bases from V and 6 bases from J, leaving 12 bases between. This CDR3 is 13 amino acids long.

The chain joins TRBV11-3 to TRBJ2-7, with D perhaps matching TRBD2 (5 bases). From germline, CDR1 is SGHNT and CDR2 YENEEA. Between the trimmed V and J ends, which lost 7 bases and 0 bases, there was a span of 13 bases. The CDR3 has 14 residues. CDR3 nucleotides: TGTGCCAGCATGCGGGTCCGGACCTCCTACGAGCAGTACTTC. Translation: CASMRVRTSYEQYF.

In DNA form, the CDR3 reads TGTGCCAGCAGTTCCTTCAGGGTTAACTATGGCTACACCTTC. Amino acid sequence: CASSSFRVNYGYTF. The chain has TRBV2 and TRBJ1-2; tentatively, D is TRBD1 (5 bases). Trimming removed 5 bases from V and 1 base from J, with 11 bases in between. The CDR3 has 14 residues. Germline assignment: CDR1 SNHLY and CDR2 FYNNEI.

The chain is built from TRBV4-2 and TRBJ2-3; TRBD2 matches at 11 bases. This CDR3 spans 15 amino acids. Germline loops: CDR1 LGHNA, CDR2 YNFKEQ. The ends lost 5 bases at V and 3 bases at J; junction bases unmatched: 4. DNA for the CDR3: TGTGCCAGCAGCACCCGACTAGCGGGGACAGATACGCAGTATTTT. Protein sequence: CASSTRLAGTDTQYF.

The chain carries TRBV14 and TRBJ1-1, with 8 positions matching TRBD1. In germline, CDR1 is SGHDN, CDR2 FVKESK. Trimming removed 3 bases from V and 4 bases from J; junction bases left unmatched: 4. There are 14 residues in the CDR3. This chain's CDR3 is CASSHKQGGTEAFF. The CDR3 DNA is TGTGCCAGCAGCCACAAACAGGGGGGCACTGAAGCTTTCTTT. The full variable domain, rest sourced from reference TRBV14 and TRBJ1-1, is EAGVTQFPSHSVIEKGQTVTLRCDPISGHDNLYWYRRVMGKEIKFLLHFVKESKQDESGMPNNRFLAERTGGTYSTLKVQPAELEDSGVYFCASSHKQGGTEAFFGQGTRLTVV.

CDR3 protein: CSVEKFGGDYGYTF. The CDR3 DNA reads as TGCAGCGTTGAAAAATTCGGCGGTGACTATGGCTACACCTTC. The chain employs TRBV29-1 and TRBJ1-2; D call uncertain. V dropped 2 bases and J dropped 3 bases, with 13 bases sitting between them. The CDR3 is 14 residues long. CDR1 and CDR2 (germline): SQVTM, ANQGSEA.

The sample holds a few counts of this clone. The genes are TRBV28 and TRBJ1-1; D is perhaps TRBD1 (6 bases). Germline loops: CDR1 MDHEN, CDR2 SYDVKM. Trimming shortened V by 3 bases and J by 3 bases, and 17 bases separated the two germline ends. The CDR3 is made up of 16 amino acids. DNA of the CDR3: TGTGCCAGCAGTTTCAATCAAGGGGGAACGGACACTGAAGCTTTCTTT. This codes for CASSFNQGGTDTEAFF.

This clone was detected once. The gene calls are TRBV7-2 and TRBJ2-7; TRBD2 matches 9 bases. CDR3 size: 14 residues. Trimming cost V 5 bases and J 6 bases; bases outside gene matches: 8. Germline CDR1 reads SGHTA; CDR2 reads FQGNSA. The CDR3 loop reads CASSPRSGRFEQYF. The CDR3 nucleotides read TGTGCCAGCAGCCCAAGGAGCGGGAGGTTCGAGCAGTACTTC.